This T cell receptor (beta chain) was identified during a study of blood T cell repertoires in COVID-19. Profiled with immunoSEQ multiplex PCR; TCRdb holds only in-frame clones, not every one. The data contain 100,000 to 120,000 clones, around 81% of them seen just once; the ten biggest clones take up approximately 4.1%. Trimming took 6 bases from V and 3 from J; bases not matched to a gene: 12. This CDR3 has 16 amino acids. Germline CDR1 SNHLY, CDR2 FYNNEI. J is TRBJ2-3 and V is TRBV2; 7 bases map to TRBD1. Input material: peripheral blood. The sequence came from a woman aged 70-85 years with acute or convalescent COVID-19. CDR3 region: CASRDGIGQETDTQYF. CDR3 DNA: TGTGCCAGCAGAGACGGGATAGGACAGGAGACAGATACGCAGTATTTT.